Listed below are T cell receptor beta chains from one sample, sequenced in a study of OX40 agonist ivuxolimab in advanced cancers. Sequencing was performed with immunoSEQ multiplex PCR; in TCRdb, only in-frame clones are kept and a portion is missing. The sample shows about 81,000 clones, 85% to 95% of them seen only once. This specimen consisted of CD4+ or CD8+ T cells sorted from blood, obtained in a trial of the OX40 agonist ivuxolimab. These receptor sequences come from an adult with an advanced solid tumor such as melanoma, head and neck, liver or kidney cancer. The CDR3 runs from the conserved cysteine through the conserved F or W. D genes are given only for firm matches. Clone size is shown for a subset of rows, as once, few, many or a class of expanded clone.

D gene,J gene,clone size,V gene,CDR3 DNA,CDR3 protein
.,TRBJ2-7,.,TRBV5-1,TGCGCCAGCAGCTTGGGAGCGGGACAGCCCTACGAGCAGTACTTC,CASSLGAGQPYEQYF
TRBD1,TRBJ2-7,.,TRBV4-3,TGCGCCAGCAGCCAAGATTTGACAGGGATGGGCGAGCAGTACTTC,CASSQDLTGMGEQYF
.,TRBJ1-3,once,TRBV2,TGTGCCACCGAACAGGCCCCGGGAGGAAACACCATATATTTT,CATEQAPGGNTIYF
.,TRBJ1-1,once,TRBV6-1,TGTGCCGTTTCCGGGACCCAGGGTTGGACTGAAGCTTTCTTT,CAVSGTQGWTEAFF
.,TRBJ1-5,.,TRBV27,TGTGCCAGCAGTTTAACACCTAGGGGCAATCAGCCCCAGCATTTT,CASSLTPRGNQPQHF
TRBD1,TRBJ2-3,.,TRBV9,TGTGCCAGCAGCTTAACAGGGGACCGCACAGATACGCAGTATTTT,CASSLTGDRTDTQYF
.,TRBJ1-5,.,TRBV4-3,TGCGCCAGCAGCCAATACGGTTATAGCAATCAGCCCCAGCATTTT,CASSQYGYSNQPQHF
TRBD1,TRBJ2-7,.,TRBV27,TGTGCCAGCAGTTTCACAGGGGAAATCTACGAGCAGTACTTC,CASSFTGEIYEQYF
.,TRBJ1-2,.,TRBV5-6,TGTGCCAGCAGCTTGGTGGTGGGAGGCGGCTATGGCTACACCTTC,CASSLVVGGGYGYTF
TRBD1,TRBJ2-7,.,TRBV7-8,TGTGCCAGCAGCTTGGACAGGGGTCACGAGCAGTACTTC,CASSLDRGHEQYF
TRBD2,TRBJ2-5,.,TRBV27,TGTGCCAGCAGTTCCCTGGGACTAGCGGGAGAATTCCGGGAGACCCAGTACTTC,CASSSLGLAGEFRETQYF
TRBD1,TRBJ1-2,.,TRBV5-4,TGTGCCAGCAGCTTGCAGGGGGTAGGGCGTGGCTACACCTTC,CASSLQGVGRGYTF
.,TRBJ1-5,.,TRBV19,TGTGCCAGTAGTATAGACGTGGGCAATCAGCCCCAGCATTTT,CASSIDVGNQPQHF
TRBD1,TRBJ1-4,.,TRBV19,TGTGCCAGTAGTATGCAGGGGGCGGGAGAAAAACTGTTTTTT,CASSMQGAGEKLFF
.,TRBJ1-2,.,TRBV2,TGTGCCAGCATCCAGGGGCAGGGATTTAACTATGGCTACACCTTC,CASIQGQGFNYGYTF
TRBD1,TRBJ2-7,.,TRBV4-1,TGCGCCAGCAGCCATGGGACAGCCTACGAGCAGTACTTC,CASSHGTAYEQYF
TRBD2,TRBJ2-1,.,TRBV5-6,TGTGCCAGCAGCTTGTTGCTAGCGGGACGAGATGAGCAGTTCTTC,CASSLLLAGRDEQFF
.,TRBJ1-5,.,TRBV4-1,TGCGCCAGCAGCCAGGGGGTGGGAAATCAGCCCCAGCATTTT,CASSQGVGNQPQHF
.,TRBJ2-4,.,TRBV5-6,TGTGCCAGCAGCTTGAAGGGCGCCAAAAACATTCAGTACTTC,CASSLKGAKNIQYF
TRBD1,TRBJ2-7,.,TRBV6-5,TGTGCCAGCAGTTCCCTACAGGGGGCTACCTACGAGCAGTACTTC,CASSSLQGATYEQYF
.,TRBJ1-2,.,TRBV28,TGTGCCAGCAGTTTGACCCTAAGGGGCGCGAAGGGCTACACCTTC,CASSLTLRGAKGYTF
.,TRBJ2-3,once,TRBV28,TGTGCCAGCAGTCGTCGTAAGCTGTATGGCACAGATACGCAGTATTTT,CASSRRKLYGTDTQYF
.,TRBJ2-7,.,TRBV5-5,TGTGCCAGCAGCGTTGGGTATCTCCTGGATGAGCAGTACTTC,CASSVGYLLDEQYF
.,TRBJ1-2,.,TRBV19,TGTGCCAGTAGTCCAGGTTACTATGGCTACACCTTC,CASSPGYYGYTF
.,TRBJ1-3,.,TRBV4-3,TGCGCCAGCAGCCAAGATTTGCGCAGGGCGGGAAACACCATATATTTT,CASSQDLRRAGNTIYF
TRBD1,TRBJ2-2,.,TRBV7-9,TGTGCCAGCAGCTTCTGGGACAGGGACACCGGGGAGCTGTTTTTT,CASSFWDRDTGELFF
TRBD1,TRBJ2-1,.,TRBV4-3,TGCGCCAGCAGCCAAGACATAATAGGGGGCAGAACCTACAATGAGCAGTTCTTC,CASSQDIIGGRTYNEQFF
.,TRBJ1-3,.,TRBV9,TGTGCCAGCAGCTCAGATCTATGGTTGATGGGACCAAGCTCTGGAAACACCATATATTTT,CASSSDLWLMGPSSGNTIYF
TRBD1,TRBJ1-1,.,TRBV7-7,TGTGCCAGCAGCTTAGGGGACAGAGAAACTGAAGCTTTCTTT,CASSLGDRETEAFF
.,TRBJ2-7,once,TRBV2,TGTGCCATCAAGGAGGGTAGGACCTACGAGCAGTACTTC,CAIKEGRTYEQYF
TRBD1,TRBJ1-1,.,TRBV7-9,TGTGCCAGCAGCCCAACAGGGGACACTGAAGCTTTCTTT,CASSPTGDTEAFF
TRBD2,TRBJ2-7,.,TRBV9,TGTGCCAGCAGCGTAGGGGATAGCGGGGTAGCCTACGAGCAGTACTTC,CASSVGDSGVAYEQYF
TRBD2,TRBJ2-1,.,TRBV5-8,TGTGCCAGCAGCTTGGTCACTAGCGGGATGGGACAGTTCTTC,CASSLVTSGMGQFF
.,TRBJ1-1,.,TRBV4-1,TGCGCCAGCAGCCAGGCGGGAGCTGAAGCTTTCTTT,CASSQAGAEAFF
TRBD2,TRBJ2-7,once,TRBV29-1,TGCAGCGTTCTCCTAGCGGGAGGGCCCGGCTACGAGCAGTACTTC,CSVLLAGGPGYEQYF
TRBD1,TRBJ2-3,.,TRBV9,TGTGCCAGCAGCGTAGCGGACAGGTTCACAGATACGCAGTATTTT,CASSVADRFTDTQYF
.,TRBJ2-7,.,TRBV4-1,TGCGCCAGCAGCCAAGACGGAGGGTTCTACGAGCAGTACTTC,CASSQDGGFYEQYF
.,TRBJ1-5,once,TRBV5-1,TGCGCCAGCAGCTTGGCCGAGTGGACGGAGAATCAGCCCCAGCATTTT,CASSLAEWTENQPQHF
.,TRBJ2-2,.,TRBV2,TGTGCCAGCAGGCCCCCGAGTACGAACACCGGGGAGCTGTTTTTT,CASRPPSTNTGELFF
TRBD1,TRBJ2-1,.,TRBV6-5,TGTGCCAGCAGGGGACAGGTTCCCTACAATGAGCAGTTCTTC,CASRGQVPYNEQFF
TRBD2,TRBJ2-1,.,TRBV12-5,TGTGCTAGCCAAGGACTAGCGGGAGAATACAATGAGCAGTTCTTC,CASQGLAGEYNEQFF
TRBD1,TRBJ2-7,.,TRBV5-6,TGTGCCAGCAGCGGCACTCTGGGACAGGGCCCCTCCTACGAGCAGTACTTC,CASSGTLGQGPSYEQYF
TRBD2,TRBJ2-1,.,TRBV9,TGTGCCAGCAGCGTCACATCCGGGACTATCTCACAGTTCTTC,CASSVTSGTISQFF
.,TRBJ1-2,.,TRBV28,TGTGCCAGCACCCCGGGGGGAAGGGGCTATGGCTACACCTTC,CASTPGGRGYGYTF
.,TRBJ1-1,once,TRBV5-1,TGCGCCAGCAGCCTTGGAATGAACACTGAAGCTTTCTTT,CASSLGMNTEAFF
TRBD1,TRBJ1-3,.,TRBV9,TGTGCCAGCAGCCCCGGCGGAGGGACAGGGTTTGGAAACACCATATATTTT,CASSPGGGTGFGNTIYF
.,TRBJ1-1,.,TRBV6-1,TGTGCCAGCAGTAATCTGGGGGATAACACTGAAGCTTTCTTT,CASSNLGDNTEAFF
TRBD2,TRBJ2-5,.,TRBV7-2,TGTGCCAGCAGCTTAATGGTAGCGGGGAAAGAGACCCAGTACTTC,CASSLMVAGKETQYF
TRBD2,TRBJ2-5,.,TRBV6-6,TGTGCCAGCAGTTACTCGACATATAGCGGGAGTGAGACCCAGTACTTC,CASSYSTYSGSETQYF